One and the same sample provided the 23 T cell receptor beta chains below, sequenced in a study of HIV-infected patients and healthy controls. Reverse transcription used approximately 500 ng RNA and constant-region primers for alpha and beta. Separate chain-specific third strand synthesis with multiplexing indices produced the alpha and beta libraries. TCRdb independently ran MiXCR on the 5' RACE reads; one entry per CDR3 protein. The sample includes roughly 6,600 distinct CDR3 sequences, about 10% of them seen just once. Roughly three months, about 14 weeks, into antiretroviral therapy, follow-up blood was collected. The repertoire came from unfractionated whole blood and reflected all unsorted peripheral T cells. Sample: blood, taken during antiretroviral therapy. The receptor source for this set is an adult with HIV infection.

This clonotype has at least ten counts. This chain connects TRBV7-9 to TRBJ2-5, with D unclear. This CDR3 region has 16 residues. In germline, CDR1 is SEHNR, CDR2 FQNEAQ (reference sequence). Deletions cut 4 bases from V and 5 bases from J, with 20 bases between. The DNA of the CDR3 is TGTGCCAGCAGCTCCGCCCCGTTTCTAAGCTTGGAGACCCAGTACTTC. It is translated as CASSSAPFLSLETQYF.

This clonotype was counted ten times or more. The chain is built from TRBV7-9 and TRBJ1-6; maybe TRBD1 (5 bases). Germline lookup yields CDR1 SEHNR and CDR2 FQNEAQ (reference sequence). The V end lost 2 bases, the J end lost 6 bases, and 14 bases lay between the germline ends. The CDR3 length is 16 residues. CDR3 protein: CASSLLAGQSNSPLHF. The CDR3 DNA sequence: TGTGCCAGCAGCTTATTAGCAGGGCAGAGTAATTCACCCCTCCACTTT.

The rearrangement uses TRBV12-3 or TRBV12-4 and TRBJ1-1; D is unresolved. V lost 5 bases, J lost 4 bases, and 20 bases lay in between. The length of the CDR3 is 16 residues. As DNA, the CDR3 is TGTGCCAGCAGTCTCCGGGCTGGACGTGCGGGCACTGAAGCTTTCTTT. This gives the protein CASSLRAGRAGTEAFF.

The sample holds many counts of this clonotype. The J gene is TRBJ1-1, the V gene TRBV7-2; D may be TRBD1 (6 bases). CDR3 size: 14 residues. V was cut by 4 bases and J by 3 bases, with 12 bases left in between. CDR1 and CDR2 from the germline V gene are SGHTA and FQGNSA. The CDR3 coding sequence is TGTGCCAGCAGCTCAATCAGGGGTCACACTGAAGCTTTCTTT. It specifies CASSSIRGHTEAFF.

The gene calls are TRBV3-1 and TRBJ2-5, with 7 bases identical to TRBD1. Germline V gene sequence: CDR1 LGHDT, CDR2 YNNKEL (reference sequence). V trimming: 1 base; J trimming: 7 bases; junction bases outside the gene matches: 9. The CDR3 spans 15 residues. In DNA form, the CDR3 reads TGTGCCAGCAGCCAAGTGTTCGACAGGGAAGGGACCCAGTACTTC. Its translation is CASSQVFDREGTQYF.

By share, this clonotype counts as medium-sized. V usage is TRBV15 and J usage is TRBJ1-1; D remains ambiguous. The ends were cut back, 1 base at V and 3 bases at J, with 12 bases in the middle. The CDR3 runs to 15 residues. Germline CDR1 and CDR2: LNHNV and YYDKDF (reference sequence). Here the CDR3 DNA reads TGTGCCACCAGCAGAGGAAGGCCTCCGGACACTGAAGCTTTCTTT. It translates to CATSRGRPPDTEAFF. Based on the CDR3 plus reference TRBV15 and TRBJ1-1, the full variable domain is DAMVIQNPRYQVTQFGKPVTLSCSQTLNHNVMYWYQQKSSQAPKLLFHYYDKDFNNEADTPDNFQSRRPNTSFCFLDIRSPGLGDTAMYLCATSRGRPPDTEAFFGQGTRLTVV.

This clonotype counts as medium-sized (0.01 to 0.1%). The chain recombines TRBV6-6 with TRBJ2-1; no definite D call. The CDR3 consists of 11 residues. In germline, CDR1 is MNHNY, CDR2 SVGAGI (reference sequence). V gave up 7 bases and J gave up 7 bases, with 8 bases separating them. This CDR3 reads CASNTRNEQFF. The CDR3, as DNA: TGTGCCAGCAATACCCGGAATGAGCAGTTCTTC.

In this sample, this clonotype is medium-sized (0.01 to 0.1%). The chain links TRBV20-1 to TRBJ2-7; tentative D call: TRBD1 (6 bases). The CDR3 totals 16 residues. Deletions cut 3 bases from V and 6 bases from J, with 24 bases between. Looked up from germline, CDR1 is DFQATT and CDR2 is SNEGSKA (reference sequence). The CDR3 loop is CSASAGGSGEKGEQYF. The CDR3 DNA follows: TGCAGTGCTAGCGCCGGCGGGTCAGGGGAGAAGGGCGAGCAGTACTTC.

There are many counts of this clonotype. This sequence joins TRBV7-9 and TRBJ1-5; the match to TRBD1 covers 8 bases. This CDR3 contains 14 residues. Per the germline V gene, CDR1 is SEHNR and CDR2 is FQNEAQ (reference sequence). V gave up 5 bases and J gave up 5 bases; unmatched junction bases: 5. CDR3 DNA: TGTGCCAGCAGCGCAGGGACAGGCCATCAGCCCCAGCATTTT. This gives the protein CASSAGTGHQPQHF.

In its sample, this clonotype ranks as medium-sized. The chain links TRBV9 to TRBJ2-1; D assignment may be TRBD1 or TRBD2 (5 bases each). Trimming pared 3 bases from V and 6 bases from J, leaving 22 bases between. CDR1 SGDLS and CDR2 YYNGEE come from the germline V gene. This CDR3 comprises 17 residues. CDR3 sequence: CASSAWRGTLTGNEQFF. The DNA of the CDR3 is TGTGCCAGCAGCGCATGGAGAGGGACCCTGACCGGCAATGAGCAGTTCTTC.

This clonotype was seen many times. The CDR3 nucleotides read TGTGCCAGCTCACCACCTCCGGCACAGACCCAGTACTTC. Amino acids: CASSPPPAQTQYF. The chain links TRBV18 to TRBJ2-5; D gene uncertain. Trimming shortened V by 0 bases and J by 6 bases, and 8 bases separated the two germline ends. CDR3 length equals 13 residues. Germline CDR1 reads KGHSH; CDR2 reads LQKENI.

The genes are TRBV6-5 and TRBJ1-1, with 8 bases that match TRBD1. V was pared by 0 bases and J by 5 bases, with 5 bases of the junction left unmatched. The CDR3 runs 15 residues. Germline assignment: CDR1 MNHEY and CDR2 SVGAGI. This chain's CDR3 is CASSYSRQGRTEAFF. The CDR3 coding sequence is TGTGCCAGCAGTTACTCGAGACAGGGGAGGACTGAAGCTTTCTTT.

The sample holds many counts of this clonotype. This chain joins TRBV7-2 and TRBJ2-7; TRBD2 matches at 9 bases. J lost 4 bases, V lost 1 base, and 5 bases had no gene match. CDR3 length: 15 amino acids. The germline V gene encodes CDR1 SGHTA and CDR2 FQGNSA. The CDR3 sequence is CASSLEAGGVYEQYF. The CDR3 coding sequence is TGTGCCAGCAGCTTAGAGGCGGGGGGGGTTTACGAGCAGTACTTC.

Ten or more counts support this clonotype. The chain recombines TRBV18 with TRBJ1-4; 7 bases are shared with TRBD1. V lost 2 bases to trimming and J lost 8 bases; unmatched junction nucleotides: 8. The CDR3 runs 15 residues. Looked up from germline, CDR1 is KGHSH and CDR2 is LQKENI. The CDR3 coding sequence is TGTGCCAGCTCACCAGGCCGGACAGGTATAGAAAAACTGTTTTTT. Translated: CASSPGRTGIEKLFF.

This clonotype is deemed medium-sized (0.01 to 0.1%). This chain joins TRBV7-3 and TRBJ2-1, with D perhaps given as TRBD1 or TRBD2 (5 bases each). The V and J ends lost 5 bases and 4 bases respectively, with 18 bases between them. Germline CDR1 reads SGHTA; CDR2 reads FQGTGA. The CDR3 sequence is 16 residues long. CDR3 amino acids: CASSMKLGTLYNEQFF. The CDR3 DNA reads TGTGCCAGCAGCATGAAGCTGGGGACCCTTTACAATGAGCAGTTCTTC.

The CDR3 reads CASSGRQGARTEAFF. In DNA, the CDR3 is TGTGCCAGCAGCGGCCGACAGGGGGCGAGAACTGAAGCTTTCTTT. The genes are TRBV7-2 and TRBJ1-1; 10 bases fit TRBD1. CDR3 size: 15 residues. Germline CDR1 SGHTA, CDR2 FQGNSA. Unmatched junction bases numbered 8, after V lost 5 bases and J lost 5 bases.

This clonotype has just a few counts. The CDR3 DNA is TGCAGTGCTCGAGCGGGACACCCGAACACTGAAGCTTTCTTT. It is translated as CSARAGHPNTEAFF. The rearrangement links TRBV20-1 to TRBJ1-1, with D possibly being TRBD1 (6 bases). V was trimmed by 5 bases and J by 1 base, leaving 14 bases between them. The CDR3 is 14 residues long. Germline assignment: CDR1 DFQATT and CDR2 SNEGSKA (reference sequence).

This clonotype has at least ten counts. V gene TRBV2 combines with J gene TRBJ2-3; D call uncertain. This CDR3 has 13 amino acids. Germline lookup yields CDR1 SNHLY and CDR2 FYNNEI. Trimming shortened V by 8 bases and J by 0 bases, and 9 bases separated the two germline ends. The chain's CDR3 is CASCAESTDTQYF. In DNA form, the CDR3 reads TGTGCCAGCTGTGCGGAGAGCACAGATACGCAGTATTTT.

This clonotype is classed as medium-sized (0.01 to 0.1%). The genes are TRBV29-1 and TRBJ2-1; 7 bases line up with TRBD1. CDR1 is SQVTM and CDR2 is ANQGSEA in the germline V gene. This CDR3 comprises 12 residues. The junction had 3 bases not matched to a gene; V was cut back by 6 bases and J by 4 bases. The CDR3 loop is CSVRDSYNEQFF. The DNA of the CDR3 is TGCAGCGTCCGGGACAGTTACAATGAGCAGTTCTTC.

This clonotype is medium-sized by share. The V gene is TRBV19, the J gene TRBJ2-7; 7 nucleotides match TRBD1. The V and J ends lost 5 bases and 6 bases, in that order; junction bases with no gene match: 10. The V gene's germline CDR1 is LNHDA and CDR2 SQIVND (reference sequence). The CDR3 runs to 14 residues. CDR3 region: CASSSGQPFPEQYF. CDR3 in DNA: TGTGCCAGTAGTTCGGGACAGCCGTTCCCCGAGCAGTACTTC.

By share of the sample, this clonotype is medium-sized. The limits of the CDR3 on the DNA are not certain, so only TCRdb's listed CDR3 is given. The chain employs TRBV11-1 and TRBJ1-4; TRBD1 is the table's D call, not checked against the DNA. Germline V gives CDR1 SGHAT, CDR2 FQDESV (reference sequence). The CDR3 region is 15 residues in length, termini included. The CDR3 spells CASSLASGRGEKLFF.

This clonotype was seen many times. The chain links TRBV27 to TRBJ1-2, with D tentatively TRBD1 (6 bases). Germline lookup yields CDR1 MNHEY and CDR2 SMNVEV (reference sequence). The CDR3 has 14 residues. Trimming stripped 3 bases from V and 5 bases from J, with 13 bases between. The CDR3, as DNA: TGTGCCAGCAGTTTGAAGTACAGGGCTTATGGCTACACCTTC. Amino acids: CASSLKYRAYGYTF.

This clonotype came up many times. This chain links TRBV5-1 with TRBJ2-7, with D perhaps TRBD1 (5 bases). V was trimmed by 0 bases and J by 2 bases, leaving 9 bases between them. From germline, CDR1 is SGHRS and CDR2 YFSETQ. This CDR3 has 14 residues. Here the CDR3 reads CASSLDRTTYEQYF. The CDR3 DNA follows: TGCGCCAGCAGCTTGGATCGGACAACCTACGAGCAGTACTTC. The full variable domain, with the rest looked up from reference TRBV5-1 and TRBJ2-7, is KAGVTQTPRYLIKTRGQQVTLSCSPISGHRSVSWYQQTPGQGLQFLFEYFSETQRNKGNFPGRFSGRQFSNSRSEMNVSTLELGDSALYLCASSLDRTTYEQYFGPGTRLTVT.